These T cell receptor beta chains were read from a single sample in a study of post-analysis software for immune sequencing data. TCRdb analysed the PCR reads with MiXCR anew, one entry per CDR3 protein. The sample lists fewer than 550,000 distinct CDR3 sequences, roughly 34% seen once, with 5% to 6% in the top ten. The sequenced material came from blood. These receptors all stem from a girl aged 2-17 years with multiple sclerosis. CDR3s include the opening cysteine and the closing phenylalanine or tryptophan. Each record gives: CDR3 protein, CDR3 DNA, CDR3 length, J gene, clone size, D gene, V gene. The D gene is left open where the match is weak. A clone size is listed for some rows: how often the clone was seen (once, few, many), or a class if it is expanded.

CSGEGQGGSDTQYF,TGCAGCGGCGAGGGACAGGGGGGTTCAGATACGCAGTATTTT,14,TRBJ2-3,many,TRBD1,TRBV29-1
CASSPGLPSGANVLTF,TGTGCCAGCAGCCCTGGTCTGCCCTCTGGGGCCAACGTCCTGACTTTC,16,TRBJ2-6,few,.,TRBV12-3/TRBV12-4
CATSRVRGQSSGANVLTF,TGTGCCACCAGCAGAGTCAGGGGGCAGAGCTCTGGGGCCAACGTCCTGACTTTC,18,TRBJ2-6,few,TRBD1,TRBV15
CASSLGSLNSPHHF,TGTGCCAGCAGCTTAGGGAGCCTAAATTCACCCCACCACTTT,14,TRBJ1-6,.,.,TRBV11-2
CASGSGGAEAFF,TGTGCTAGTGGTTCGGGGGGTGCTGAAGCTTTCTTT,12,TRBJ1-1,.,.,TRBV12-5
CSARVDVGLAAYNEQFF,TGCAGTGCTAGAGTAGACGTGGGACTAGCGGCATACAATGAGCAGTTCTTC,17,TRBJ2-1,.,TRBD2,TRBV20-1
CASSVTATSSYEQYF,TGTGCCAGCAGCGTAACGGCGACTAGCTCCTACGAGCAGTACTTC,15,TRBJ2-7,few,.,TRBV9
CSVEMRDEQYF,TGCAGCGTTGAAATGCGAGACGAGCAGTACTTC,11,TRBJ2-7,many,.,TRBV29-1
CASSSSGIPNRRTQYF,TGTGCCAGCAGTTCCTCGGGTATTCCCAATCGTCGGACCCAGTACTTC,16,TRBJ2-5,.,.,TRBV12-3/TRBV12-4
CASSLSGVGTEAFF,TGCGCCAGCAGCTTGAGCGGGGTTGGCACTGAAGCTTTCTTT,14,TRBJ1-1,.,.,TRBV5-1
CASSQDMSGGKYNEQFF,TGTGCCAGCAGCCAAGATATGAGCGGGGGGAAATACAATGAGCAGTTCTTC,17,TRBJ2-1,.,TRBD2,TRBV3-1
CASSSVPTEPNTEAFF,TGTGCCAGCAGCTCGGTGCCGACAGAACCTAACACTGAAGCTTTCTTT,16,TRBJ1-1,.,.,TRBV5-5
CSVGMGGNTEAFF,TGCAGCGTTGGAATGGGAGGGAACACTGAAGCTTTCTTT,13,TRBJ1-1,few,.,TRBV29-1
CASSSDRKNSPLHF,TGTGCCAGCAGCTCGGACAGGAAAAATTCACCCCTCCACTTT,14,TRBJ1-6,.,TRBD1,TRBV7-9
CASSRLTSGGANEQYF,TGTGCCAGCAGCCGATTAACTAGCGGGGGGGCCAATGAGCAGTACTTC,16,TRBJ2-5,.,TRBD2,TRBV7-6
CASSPGLAGSGTGELFF,TGCGCCAGCAGCCCTGGACTAGCGGGGTCGGGCACCGGGGAGCTGTTTTTT,17,TRBJ2-2,.,TRBD2,TRBV5-1
CASSSRGHEETQYF,TGTGCCAGCAGTTCCAGGGGGCATGAAGAGACCCAGTACTTC,14,TRBJ2-5,.,TRBD1,TRBV12-3/TRBV12-4
CASSPSGRGDYEQYF,TGTGCCAGCAGCCCCTCGGGACGCGGCGACTACGAGCAGTACTTC,15,TRBJ2-7,.,.,TRBV6-5
CASSRDRGDEKLFF,TGTGCCAGCTCACGGGACAGGGGAGACGAAAAACTGTTTTTT,14,TRBJ1-4,.,TRBD1,TRBV18
CASRPPSGGYNEQYF,TGTGCCAGCAGACCCCCCAGCGGGGGCTACAATGAGCAGTACTTC,15,TRBJ2-5,few,TRBD2,TRBV6-5
CSASISGGAGDKGTQYF,TGCAGTGCTAGTATTAGCGGGGGGGCGGGGGACAAAGGGACCCAGTACTTC,17,TRBJ2-5,few,TRBD2,TRBV20-1
CSVGGTQAGYGYTF,TGCAGCGTTGGGGGGACTCAGGCAGGATATGGCTACACCTTC,14,TRBJ1-2,.,.,TRBV29-1
CSARDVGQPSSGANVLTF,TGCAGTGCTAGAGATGTCGGACAGCCTAGCTCTGGGGCCAACGTCCTGACTTTC,18,TRBJ2-6,.,.,TRBV20-1
CAIKSVGYTF,TGTGCCATCAAGAGTGTCGGCTACACCTTC,10,TRBJ1-2,.,.,TRBV10-3
CSASDRSYEQYF,TGCAGTGCTAGCGACAGATCCTACGAGCAGTACTTC,12,TRBJ2-7,many,.,TRBV20-1
CASSLAEGAETQYF,TGTGCCAGCAGCTTGGCCGAGGGAGCCGAGACCCAGTACTTC,14,TRBJ2-5,few,.,TRBV5-6
CASSIVSGPHTEAFF,TGTGCCAGCAGTATAGTCTCCGGGCCCCACACTGAAGCTTTCTTT,15,TRBJ1-1,.,.,TRBV25-1
CSFCSTWSPVTDTQYF,TGCAGCTTTTGTTCTACTTGGTCTCCAGTCACAGATACGCAGTATTTT,16,TRBJ2-3,many,.,TRBV29-1
CASSAYSGSYNEQFF,TGTGCCAGCAGTGCATATAGCGGCTCCTACAATGAGCAGTTCTTC,15,TRBJ2-1,few,.,TRBV6-6
CASSQGQGKLFF,TGTGCCAGCAGCCAAGGACAGGGAAAACTGTTTTTT,12,TRBJ1-4,.,TRBD1,TRBV3-1
CASVRGGPAIQETQYF,TGCGCCAGCGTCCGGGGAGGGCCCGCTATTCAAGAGACCCAGTACTTC,16,TRBJ2-5,.,TRBD2,TRBV5-1
CASSLAPPNDLAARRNIQYF,TGTGCCAGCTCTTTAGCCCCTCCGAACGATCTAGCGGCACGGAGAAACATTCAGTACTTC,20,TRBJ2-4,few,TRBD2,TRBV6-1
CASSLSRDRGVHEQYF,TGTGCCAGCAGCTTAAGTCGGGACAGAGGCGTCCACGAGCAGTACTTC,16,TRBJ2-7,few,TRBD1,TRBV7-2
CASSLGRVAYEQFF,TGTGCCAGCAGTTTAGGCAGGGTGGCCTACGAGCAGTTCTTC,14,TRBJ2-1,.,.,TRBV27
CASSLPGGSSDQPQHF,TGTGCCAGCAGTTTGCCAGGGGGATCGAGTGATCAGCCCCAGCATTTT,16,TRBJ1-5,.,TRBD1,TRBV28
CASSTQVATNEKLFF,TGTGCCAGCAGCACCCAAGTAGCAACTAATGAAAAACTGTTTTTT,15,TRBJ1-4,.,.,TRBV7-2
CSATRASGLTDTQYF,TGCAGTGCGACCCGGGCTAGCGGGTTAACGGATACGCAGTATTTT,15,TRBJ2-3,few,TRBD2,TRBV20-1
CASSYQRGAVYEQYF,TGTGCCAGCAGTTACCAACGGGGGGCCGTCTACGAGCAGTACTTC,15,TRBJ2-7,few,.,TRBV6-5
CASSVGGAMSSYEQYF,TGTGCCAGCAGCGTAGGGGGGGCAATGTCCTCCTACGAGCAGTACTTC,16,TRBJ2-7,many,.,TRBV7-8
CASSRGLAGGYRETQYF,TGTGCCAGCAGCCGCGGACTAGCGGGGGGATATAGGGAGACCCAGTACTTC,17,TRBJ2-5,few,TRBD2,TRBV11-3
CASSSQGRGTGELFF,TGTGCCAGCAGCTCACAGGGAAGAGGGACCGGGGAGCTGTTTTTT,15,TRBJ2-2,few,.,TRBV7-3
CASSVVPPGTGYTF,TGTGCCAGCAGCGTAGTACCCCCAGGGACTGGCTACACCTTC,14,TRBJ1-2,.,.,TRBV9
CASSESGVGETQYF,TGCGCCAGCAGTGAATCGGGGGTCGGGGAGACCCAGTACTTC,14,TRBJ2-5,few,.,TRBV10-1
CASSLKAGNQPQHF,TGTGCCAGCAGCTTGAAGGCAGGGAATCAGCCCCAGCATTTT,14,TRBJ1-5,few,.,TRBV5-6
CASSLRGGETQYF,TGCGCCAGCAGCTTGCGGGGTGGGGAGACCCAGTACTTC,13,TRBJ2-5,many,.,TRBV5-1
CSARVPAFSSYEQYF,TGCAGTGCTAGAGTCCCAGCGTTTAGCTCCTACGAGCAGTACTTC,15,TRBJ2-7,.,.,TRBV20-1
CASSYWLAESSYEQYF,TGTGCCAGCAGTTACTGGCTAGCGGAAAGCTCCTACGAGCAGTACTTC,16,TRBJ2-7,.,TRBD2,TRBV6-2/TRBV6-3
CSAPAGTSYNEQFF,TGCAGTGCCCCGGCGGGGACCTCCTACAATGAGCAGTTCTTC,14,TRBJ2-1,.,.,TRBV20-1
CASSYSKGGAWTDTQYF,TGTGCCAGCAGTTACTCGAAGGGCGGGGCATGGACAGATACGCAGTATTTT,17,TRBJ2-3,few,.,TRBV6-6